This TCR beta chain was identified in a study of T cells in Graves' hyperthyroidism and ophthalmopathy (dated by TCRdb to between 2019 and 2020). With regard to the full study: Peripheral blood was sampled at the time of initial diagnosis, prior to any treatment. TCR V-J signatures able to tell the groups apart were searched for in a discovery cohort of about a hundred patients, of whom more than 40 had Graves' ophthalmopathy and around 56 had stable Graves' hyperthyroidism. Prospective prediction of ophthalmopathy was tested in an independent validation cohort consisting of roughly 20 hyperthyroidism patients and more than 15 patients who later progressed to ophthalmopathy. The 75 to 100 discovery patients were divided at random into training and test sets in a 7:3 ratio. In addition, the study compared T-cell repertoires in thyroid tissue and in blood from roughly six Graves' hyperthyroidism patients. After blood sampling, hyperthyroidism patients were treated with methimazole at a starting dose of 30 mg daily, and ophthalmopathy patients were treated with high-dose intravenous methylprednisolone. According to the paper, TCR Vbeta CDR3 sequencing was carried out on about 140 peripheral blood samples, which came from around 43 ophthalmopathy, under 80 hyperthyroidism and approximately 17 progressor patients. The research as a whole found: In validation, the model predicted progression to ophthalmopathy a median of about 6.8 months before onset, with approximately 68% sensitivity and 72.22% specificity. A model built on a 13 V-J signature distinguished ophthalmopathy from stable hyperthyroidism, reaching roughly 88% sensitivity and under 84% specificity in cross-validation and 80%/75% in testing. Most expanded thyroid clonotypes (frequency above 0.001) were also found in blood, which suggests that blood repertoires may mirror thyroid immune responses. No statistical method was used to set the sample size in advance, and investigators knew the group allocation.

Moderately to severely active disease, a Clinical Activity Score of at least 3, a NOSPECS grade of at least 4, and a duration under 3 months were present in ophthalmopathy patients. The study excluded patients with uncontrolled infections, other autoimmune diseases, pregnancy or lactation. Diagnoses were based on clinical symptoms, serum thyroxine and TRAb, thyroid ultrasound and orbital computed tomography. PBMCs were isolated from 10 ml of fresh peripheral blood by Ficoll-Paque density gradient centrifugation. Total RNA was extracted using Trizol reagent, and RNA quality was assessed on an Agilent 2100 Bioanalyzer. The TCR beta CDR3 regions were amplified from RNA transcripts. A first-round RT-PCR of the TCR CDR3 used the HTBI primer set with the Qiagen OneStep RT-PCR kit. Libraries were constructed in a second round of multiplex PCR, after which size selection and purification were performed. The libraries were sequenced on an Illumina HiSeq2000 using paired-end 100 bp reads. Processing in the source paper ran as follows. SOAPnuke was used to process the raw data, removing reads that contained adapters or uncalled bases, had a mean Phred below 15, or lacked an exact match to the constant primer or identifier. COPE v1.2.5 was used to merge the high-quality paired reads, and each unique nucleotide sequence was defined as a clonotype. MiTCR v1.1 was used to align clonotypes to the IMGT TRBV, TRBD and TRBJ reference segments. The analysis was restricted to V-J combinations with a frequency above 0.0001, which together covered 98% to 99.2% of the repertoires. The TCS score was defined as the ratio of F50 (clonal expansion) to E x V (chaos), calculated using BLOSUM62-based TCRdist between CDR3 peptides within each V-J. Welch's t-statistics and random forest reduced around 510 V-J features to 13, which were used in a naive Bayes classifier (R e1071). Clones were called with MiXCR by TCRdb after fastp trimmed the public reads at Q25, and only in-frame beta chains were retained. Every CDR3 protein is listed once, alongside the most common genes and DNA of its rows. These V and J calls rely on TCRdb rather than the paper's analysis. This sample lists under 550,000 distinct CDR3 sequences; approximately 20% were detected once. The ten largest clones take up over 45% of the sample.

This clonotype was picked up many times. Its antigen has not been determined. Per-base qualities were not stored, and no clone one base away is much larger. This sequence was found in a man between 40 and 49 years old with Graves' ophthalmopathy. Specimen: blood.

CDR3 loop: CASSESGDTQYF. The DNA reads as follows: TGTGCCAGCAGTGAGAGTGGGGATACGCAGTATTTT. The chain employs TRBV6-1 and TRBJ2-3; the D gene is not confidently resolved. V and J are truncated by 3 bases and 6 bases respectively, leaving an intervening sequence of 7 bases. The CDR3 holds 12 amino acids from the cysteine to the phenylalanine. Here the CDR3 DNA is all that survives: 36 bases in frame from base 1. The germline V gene sets CDR1 to MNHNS and CDR2 to SASEGT.